Here is one TCR beta chain with its context. The antigen is not known. This entry belongs to a study of OX40 agonist ivuxolimab in advanced cancers. Study conclusions and caveats: The study observed clonal expansion of CD4+ and CD8+ blood T cells by week 6 at 0.1 to 3.0 mg/kg.

Patients had blood sampled at baseline and again on cycle 4 day 1 and cycle 7 day 1. Looked up from germline, CDR1 is LGHNA and CDR2 is YNFKEQ. CDR3 length: 13 residues. V shed 4 bases and J shed 3 bases, with 9 bases lying between them. Method: immunoSEQ multiplex PCR; TCRdb's copy keeps in-frame clones and lacks some. The data show about 48,000 clones, under 85% seen once. The TCR originated in an adult with an advanced solid tumor such as melanoma, head and neck, liver or kidney cancer. The sequences come from CD4+ or CD8+ T cells sorted from blood, collected in a trial of the OX40 agonist ivuxolimab. The chain uses TRBV4-2 and TRBJ2-5; D unresolved. CDR3 DNA: TGTGCCAGCAGCCCCACAAGAGAAGAGACCCAGTACTTC. The encoded protein is CASSPTREETQYF.